The rows below give T cell receptor beta chains drawn from one sample of a study of metastatic and nonmetastatic thyroid tumors. TCRdb re-analyzed the PCR reads using MiXCR. The table records tens of thousands of clones, roughly 24% of them present only once. Sequenced input: tumor tissue. These receptors all stem from a female donor with papillary thyroid cancer or a benign thyroid nodule (not recorded which). Some clones in this sample may be carry-over from other donors' samples. Each CDR3 is given with its conserved first and last residue. A D gene is named only where the DNA matches it firmly. Clone size is stated in some rows and not others, as once, few, many or a class when expanded.

>many|TRBV28|TRBJ1-6|.
TGTGCCAGCAGTCCGGACAGCAGTCCTCATAATTCACCCCTCCACTTT
CASSPDSSPHNSPLHF
>few|TRBV3-1|TRBJ1-2|.
TGTGCCAGCAGCCAAGCGACAGCTGGCTACACCTTC
CASSQATAGYTF
>many|TRBV7-2|TRBJ2-1|.
TGTGCCAGCAGCCCCTACAATGAGCAGTTCTTC
CASSPYNEQFF
>few|TRBV7-6|TRBJ2-3|.
TGTGCCAGCAGCCAGGGAGATACGCAGTATTTT
CASSQGDTQYF
>many|TRBV12-5|TRBJ2-3|.
TGTGCTAGTGGTTTGGTTTACTCAGATACGCAGTATTTT
CASGLVYSDTQYF
>few|TRBV28|TRBJ2-7|TRBD2
TGTGCCAGCAGTGGTCCGACTAAGGGTAGCGGGAGCTACGAGCAATACTTC
CASSGPTKGSGSYEQYF
>.|TRBV28|TRBJ1-1|.
TGTGCCAGCAGTCGAACGACAGTGGCCATGAACACTGAAGCTTTCTTT
CASSRTTVAMNTEAFF
>.|TRBV6-2/TRBV6-3|TRBJ2-6|.
TGTGCCAGCAGCTCGGGACATGCCACTCTCTCTGGTGCCAACGCCCTGACTTTC
CASSSGHATLSGANALTF
>.|TRBV6-1|TRBJ2-5|.
TGTGCCAGCAGTGTCGGTGAGGGTCATGCGGATACCCAGTACTTC
CASSVGEGHADTQYF
>many|TRBV20-1|TRBJ2-5|TRBD2
TGCAGTGCCGCGGGACTAGCGGTGCAAGAGACCCAGTACTTC
CSAAGLAVQETQYF
>few|TRBV6-5|TRBJ2-1|.
TGTGCCAGCAGTTACGGGAGCTCCTACAATGAGCAGTTCTTC
CASSYGSSYNEQFF
>.|TRBV3-1|TRBJ2-3|.
TGTGCCAGCAGCCATTCAGGTCGCGGGACCATAACAGATACGCAGTATTTT
CASSHSGRGTITDTQYF
>few|TRBV27|TRBJ2-1|TRBD2
TGTGCCAGCAGCCCAGGGACTAGCGGGAGTTATGAGCAGTTCTTC
CASSPGTSGSYEQFF
>many|TRBV20-1|TRBJ2-7|.
TGCAGTGCTAGGGATCCTAGGAGCTCCTACGAGCAGTACTTC
CSARDPRSSYEQYF
>.|TRBV19|TRBJ1-5|TRBD1
TGTGCCAGTAGTAAGGACAGGGTTCAGCCCCAGCATTTT
CASSKDRVQPQHF
>.|TRBV19|TRBJ2-6|.
TGTGCCAGTACCCCGTCCCGCTCTGGGGCCAACGTCCTGACTTTC
CASTPSRSGANVLTF
>.|TRBV6-2/TRBV6-3|TRBJ1-4|.
TGTGCCAGCTGGGCCAGGGATGAAAAACTGTTTTTT
CASWARDEKLFF
>.|TRBV18|TRBJ2-1|.
TGTGCCAGCTCACCACAACAGGGAGGCGGTGAGCAGTTCTTC
CASSPQQGGGEQFF
>.|TRBV6-4|TRBJ2-3|.
TGTGCCAGCAGTGACGGGAGCACAGATACGCAGTATTTT
CASSDGSTDTQYF
>many|TRBV7-9|TRBJ1-3|TRBD1
TGTGCCAGCAGATTCGGACAGGGAGGAAACACCATATATTTT
CASRFGQGGNTIYF
>many|TRBV14|TRBJ2-7|TRBD1
TGTGCCAGCAGCCAAGCGGGGACAGGGGCTGTCTCCTACGAGCAGTACTTC
CASSQAGTGAVSYEQYF
>.|TRBV19|TRBJ1-2|.
TGTGCCAGTAGCGCCTATGGCTACACCTTC
CASSAYGYTF
>.|TRBV11-3|TRBJ2-3|.
TGTGCCAGCAGCCCCGACCCATTCGCAGATACGCAGTATTTT
CASSPDPFADTQYF
>.|TRBV19|TRBJ1-2|.
TGTGCCAGTAGTAAAAAGGCCACAATCGTCGGCTACACCTTC
CASSKKATIVGYTF
>medium-sized|TRBV6-1|TRBJ1-3|TRBD1
TGTGCCAGCAGTGAAGAAACAGGGGCAGGAAACACCATATATTTT
CASSEETGAGNTIYF
>.|TRBV5-6|TRBJ2-1|.
TGTGCCAGCAGCTTGGGGGTGTTTTCGTCCGGGGAGCAGTTCTTC
CASSLGVFSSGEQFF
>many|TRBV7-9|TRBJ1-3|.
TGTGCCAGCAGACAGACAGACTCTGGAAACACCATATATTTT
CASRQTDSGNTIYF
>.|TRBV28|TRBJ2-7|.
TGTGCCAGCAGTGCCCTTCTCGGCGGGGCGGGCTACGAGCAGTACTTC
CASSALLGGAGYEQYF
>few|TRBV6-1|TRBJ1-1|TRBD1
TGTGCCAGCAGTGTTCAGGGACAGGGTGACACTGAAGCTTTCTTT
CASSVQGQGDTEAFF
>many|TRBV7-8|TRBJ2-3|.
TGTGCCAGCAGCCAAAGGGATACGCAGTATTTT
CASSQRDTQYF
>.|TRBV11-3|TRBJ2-7|.
TGTGCCAGCAGCTTAGACAGGATCCACGAGCAGTACTTC
CASSLDRIHEQYF
>few|TRBV27|TRBJ2-1|TRBD1
TGTGCCAGCAGTTTCATGACAGGGGCCAGCTCCTACAATGAGCAGTTCTTC
CASSFMTGASSYNEQFF
>many|TRBV29-1|TRBJ2-1|TRBD1
TGCAGCGTTGAAGACCCCGGGACAGGGGGCCCGTTCTTC
CSVEDPGTGGPFF
>medium-sized|TRBV6-1|TRBJ2-7|.
TGTGCCAGCAGCAAGACTAGTCGCGGCGAGCAGTACTTC
CASSKTSRGEQYF
>few|TRBV12-3/TRBV12-4|TRBJ2-1|TRBD2
TGTGCCAGCAGTTTTAGCGGGAGGGCCGAGAATGAGCAGTTCTTC
CASSFSGRAENEQFF
>many|TRBV9|TRBJ2-7|.
TGTGTCAGCAGCGTAGTCAGGTCCTACGAGCAGTACTTC
CVSSVVRSYEQYF